This T cell receptor beta chain was captured in a study of beta chain features in type 1 diabetes. Study-level background: Examination spanned 90 million to 140 million sorted cells from all samples.

The study reverse transcribed the entire isolated RNA, so it sequenced expressed TCRB transcripts. For naive, central memory and regulatory T cell samples, reads averaged around 3.5 million. Only in-frame clones appear in the TCRdb table, and some are missing; sequencing was by immunoSEQ multiplex PCR. The table includes 330,000 or so clones, around 12% detected once. Findings and caveats of the study: All four CD4+ subsets of Type 1 diabetes patients contained TCRB CDR3s that were moderately but significantly shorter. In these data, an HLA type influence on TCRB rearrangement remained unresolved.

This CDR3 has 13 amino acids. V lost 0 bases to trimming and J lost 6 bases, with 9 bases between them. On this clone: Its antigen is still unknown.

The TCR originated in a woman in her late teens or twenties with type 1 diabetes. The sequenced sample consisted of naive CD4+ T cells from blood. The gene calls are TRBV5-7 and TRBJ1-2, with no clear D. TRBV5-7 is treated as an ORF (open reading frame) with a function not yet certain. The CDR3 sequence: CASSLEARDGYTF. The DNA of the CDR3 is TGTGCCAGCAGCTTGGAGGCACGGGATGGCTACACCTTC.